This T cell receptor (beta chain) was recorded in a study of neurological immune-mediated disorders. The sorted libraries drew on 950,000 to 1,000,000 T cells that were CD4+ or CD8+. V shed 4 bases and J shed 1 base, with 14 bases lying between them. Germline CDR1 is SEHNR and CDR2 is FQNEAQ (reference sequence). This CDR3 contains 15 residues. This clonotype was counted at least ten times. 5'RACE with 10-nucleotide random UMIs generated the cDNA. MiXCR was run by TCRdb on the 5' RACE reads, yielding one entry per CDR3 protein. Of 18,000 or so distinct CDR3 sequences in the sample, about 10% are singletons; the top ten hold approximately 28%.

Sequencing input: CD8+ T cells from blood. The TCR comes from a woman between 50 and 59 years old in good health. The chain recombines TRBV7-9 with TRBJ2-7; D is undetermined. For the CDR3, the DNA is TGTGCCAGCAGCTCCCGACCGATACCATCCTACGAGCAGTACTTC. It codes for CASSSRPIPSYEQYF. The entire variable domain, with the rest obtained from reference TRBV7-9 and TRBJ2-7, is as follows: DTGVSQNPRHKITKRGQNVTFRCDPISEHNRLYWYRQTLGQGPEFLTYFQNEAQLEKSRLLSDRFSAERPKGSFSTLEIQRTEQGDSAMYLCASSSRPIPSYEQYFGPGTRLTVT.